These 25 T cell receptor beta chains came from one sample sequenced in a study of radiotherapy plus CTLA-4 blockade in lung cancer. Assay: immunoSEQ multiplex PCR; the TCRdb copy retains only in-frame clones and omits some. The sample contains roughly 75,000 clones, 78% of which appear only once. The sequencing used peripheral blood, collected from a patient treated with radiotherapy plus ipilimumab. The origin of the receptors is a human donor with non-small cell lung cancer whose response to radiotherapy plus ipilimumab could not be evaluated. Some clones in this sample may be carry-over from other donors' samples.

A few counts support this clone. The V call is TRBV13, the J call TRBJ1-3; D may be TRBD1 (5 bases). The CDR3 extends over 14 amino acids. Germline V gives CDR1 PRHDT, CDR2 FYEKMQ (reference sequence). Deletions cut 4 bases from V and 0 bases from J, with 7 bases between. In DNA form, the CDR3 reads TGTGCCAGCAGCTCTCAGGGCTCTGGAAACACCATATATTTT. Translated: CASSSQGSGNTIYF.

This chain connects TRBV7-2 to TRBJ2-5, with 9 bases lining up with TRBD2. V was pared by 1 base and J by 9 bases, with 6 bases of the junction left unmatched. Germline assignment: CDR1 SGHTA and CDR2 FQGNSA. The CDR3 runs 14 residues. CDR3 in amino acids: CASSLGGGGGAQYF. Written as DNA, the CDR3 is TGTGCCAGCAGCTTAGGCGGGGGGGGTGGCGCCCAGTACTTC.

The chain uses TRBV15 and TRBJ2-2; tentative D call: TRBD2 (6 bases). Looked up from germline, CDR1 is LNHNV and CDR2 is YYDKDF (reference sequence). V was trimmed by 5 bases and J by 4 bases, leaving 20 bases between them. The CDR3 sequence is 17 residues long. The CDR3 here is CATSSHLGRRGTGELFF. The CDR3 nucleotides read TGTGCCACCAGCTCTCACCTGGGTCGGCGGGGCACCGGGGAGCTGTTTTTT.

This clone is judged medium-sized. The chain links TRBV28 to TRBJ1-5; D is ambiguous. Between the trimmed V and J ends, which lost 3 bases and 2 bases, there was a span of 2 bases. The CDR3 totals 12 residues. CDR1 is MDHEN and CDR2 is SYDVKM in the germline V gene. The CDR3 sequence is CASSFGNQPQHF. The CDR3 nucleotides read TGTGCCAGCAGTTTCGGCAATCAGCCCCAGCATTTT.

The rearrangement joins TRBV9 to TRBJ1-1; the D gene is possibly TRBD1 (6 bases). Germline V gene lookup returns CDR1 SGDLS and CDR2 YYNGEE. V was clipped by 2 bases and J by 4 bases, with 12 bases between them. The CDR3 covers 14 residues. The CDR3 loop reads CASSVGGQGTEAFF. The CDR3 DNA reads TGTGCCAGCAGCGTGGGGGGGCAGGGCACTGAAGCTTTCTTT.

CDR3 amino acids: CASSVGTGRGEKLFF. Here the CDR3 DNA reads TGTGCCAGCAGCGTGGGGACAGGGAGGGGTGAAAAACTGTTTTTT. J is TRBJ1-4 and V is TRBV28; TRBD1 agrees at 9 bases. The V segment lost 6 bases and the J segment 7 bases; nucleotides outside the gene matches: 9. The germline CDR1 and CDR2 sequences are MDHEN and SYDVKM. The CDR3 consists of 15 residues. Variable domain in full (rest from reference TRBV28 and TRBJ1-4): DVKVTQSSRYLVKRTGEKVFLECVQDMDHENMFWYRQDPGLGLRLIYFSYDVKMKEKGDIPEGYSVSREKKERFSLILESASTNQTSMYLCASSVGTGRGEKLFFGSGTQLSVL.

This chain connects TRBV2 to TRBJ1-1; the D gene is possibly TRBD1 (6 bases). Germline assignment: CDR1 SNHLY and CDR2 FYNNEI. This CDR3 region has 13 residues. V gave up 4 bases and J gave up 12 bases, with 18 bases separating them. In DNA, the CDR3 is TGTGCCAGCAGTGGCCAAACAGGGATGAGGACTTTCTTT. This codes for CASSGQTGMRTFF.

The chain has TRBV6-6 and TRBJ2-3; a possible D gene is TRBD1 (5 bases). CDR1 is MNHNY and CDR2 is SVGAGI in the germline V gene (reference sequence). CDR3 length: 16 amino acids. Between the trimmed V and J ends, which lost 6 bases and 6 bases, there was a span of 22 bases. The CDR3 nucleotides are TGTGCCAGCAGCTCCCGCCGACAGACACCACAGGATACGCAGTATTTT. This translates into CASSSRRQTPQDTQYF.

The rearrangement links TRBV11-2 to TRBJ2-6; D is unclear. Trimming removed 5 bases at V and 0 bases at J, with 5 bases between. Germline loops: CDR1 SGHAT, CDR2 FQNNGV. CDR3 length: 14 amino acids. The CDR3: CASSPGSGANVLTF. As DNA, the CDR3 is TGTGCCAGCAGCCCCGGCTCTGGGGCCAACGTCCTGACTTTC.

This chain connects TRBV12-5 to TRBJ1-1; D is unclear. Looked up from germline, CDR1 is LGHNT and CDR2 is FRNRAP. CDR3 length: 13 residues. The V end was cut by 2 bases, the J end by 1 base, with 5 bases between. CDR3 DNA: TGTGCTAGTGGTTTGTCGGGGAACACTGAAGCTTTCTTT. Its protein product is CASGLSGNTEAFF.

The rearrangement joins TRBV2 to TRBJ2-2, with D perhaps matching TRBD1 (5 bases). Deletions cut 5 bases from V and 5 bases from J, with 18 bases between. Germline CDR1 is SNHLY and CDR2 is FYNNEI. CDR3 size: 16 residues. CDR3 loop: CASSRYQIRGTGELFF. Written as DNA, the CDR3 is TGTGCCAGCAGTAGATACCAGATTAGGGGAACCGGGGAGCTGTTTTTT.

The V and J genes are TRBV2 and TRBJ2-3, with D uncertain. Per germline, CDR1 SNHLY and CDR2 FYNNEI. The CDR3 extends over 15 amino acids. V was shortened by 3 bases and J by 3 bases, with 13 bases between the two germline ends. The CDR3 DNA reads TGTGCCAGCAGTGACACGAACAGTGGTACAGATACGCAGTATTTT. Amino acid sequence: CASSDTNSGTDTQYF.

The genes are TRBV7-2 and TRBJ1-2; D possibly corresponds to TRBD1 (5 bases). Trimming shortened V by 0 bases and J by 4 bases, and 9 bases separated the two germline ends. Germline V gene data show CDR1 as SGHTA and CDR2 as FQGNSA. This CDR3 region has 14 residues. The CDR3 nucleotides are TGTGCCAGCAGCTTAGCGCGGGGGGGCTATGGCTACACCTTC. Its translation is CASSLARGGYGYTF.

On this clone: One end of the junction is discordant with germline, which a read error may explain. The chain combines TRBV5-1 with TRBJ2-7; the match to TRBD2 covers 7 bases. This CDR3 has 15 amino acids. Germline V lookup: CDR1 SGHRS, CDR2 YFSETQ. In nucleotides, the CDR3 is TGCGCCAGCAGCCCGACCGGGACTACCGACCCTTTGATGGACTTC. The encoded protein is CASSPTGTTDPLMDF. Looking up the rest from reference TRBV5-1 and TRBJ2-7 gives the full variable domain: KAGVTQTPRYLIKTRGQQVTLSCSPISGHRSVSWYQQTPGQGLQFLFEYFSETQRNKGNFPGRFSGRQFSNSRSEMNVSTLELGDSALYLCASSPTGTTDPLMDFGPGTRLTVT.

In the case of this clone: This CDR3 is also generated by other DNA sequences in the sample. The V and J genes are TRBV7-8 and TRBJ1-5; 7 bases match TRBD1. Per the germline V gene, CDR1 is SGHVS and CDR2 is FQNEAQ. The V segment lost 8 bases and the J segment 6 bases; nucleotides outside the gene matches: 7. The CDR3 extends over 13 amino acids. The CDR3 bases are TGTGCCAGCGGAGACAGGGAACTTCAGCCCCAGCATTTT. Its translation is CASGDRELQPQHF.

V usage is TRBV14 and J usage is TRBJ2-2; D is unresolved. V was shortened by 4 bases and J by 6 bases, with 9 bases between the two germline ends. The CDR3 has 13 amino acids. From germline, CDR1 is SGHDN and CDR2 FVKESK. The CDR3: CASSRAPAGELFF. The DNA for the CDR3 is TGTGCCAGCAGCCGTGCGCCGGCCGGGGAGCTGTTTTTT.

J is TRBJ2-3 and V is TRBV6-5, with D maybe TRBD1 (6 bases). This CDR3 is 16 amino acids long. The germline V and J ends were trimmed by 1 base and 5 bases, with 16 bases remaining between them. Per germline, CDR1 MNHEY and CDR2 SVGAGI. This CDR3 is CASSYWGRGVGDTQYF. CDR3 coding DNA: TGTGCCAGCAGTTACTGGGGCAGGGGAGTTGGAGATACGCAGTATTTT.

CDR3 nucleotides: TGTGCCAGCAGTGAAAGGGGGATCCTGGGGCGGGAGGAGACCCAGTACTTC. This translates into CASSERGILGREETQYF. The V and J genes are TRBV2 and TRBJ2-5, with a tentative D call TRBD2 (7 bases). Germline assignment: CDR1 SNHLY and CDR2 FYNNEI. V was shortened by 2 bases and J by 5 bases, with 21 bases between the two germline ends. The CDR3 spans 17 residues.

The CDR3 DNA sequence: TGCGCCAGCAGCCAAGGTGGTACGGGAGATACGCAGTATTTT. It yields the protein CASSQGGTGDTQYF. The rearrangement uses TRBV4-3 and TRBJ2-3; no definite D call. V lost 1 base to trimming and J lost 5 bases, with 10 bases between them. Germline-derived CDR1 and CDR2 are LGHNA and YSLEER. The CDR3 runs to 14 residues.

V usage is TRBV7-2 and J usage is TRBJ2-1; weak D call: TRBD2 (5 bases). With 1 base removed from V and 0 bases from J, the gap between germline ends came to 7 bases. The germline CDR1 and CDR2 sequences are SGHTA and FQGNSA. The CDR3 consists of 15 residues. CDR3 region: CASSLVGSSYNEQFF. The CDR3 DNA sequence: TGTGCCAGCAGCTTAGTTGGGAGCTCCTACAATGAGCAGTTCTTC.

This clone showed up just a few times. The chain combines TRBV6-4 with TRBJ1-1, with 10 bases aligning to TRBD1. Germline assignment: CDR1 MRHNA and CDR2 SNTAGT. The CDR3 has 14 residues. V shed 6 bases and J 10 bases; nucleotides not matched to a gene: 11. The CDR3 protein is CASSDGTGAGAAFF. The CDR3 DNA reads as TGTGCCAGCAGCGATGGGACAGGGGCGGGCGCAGCTTTCTTT.

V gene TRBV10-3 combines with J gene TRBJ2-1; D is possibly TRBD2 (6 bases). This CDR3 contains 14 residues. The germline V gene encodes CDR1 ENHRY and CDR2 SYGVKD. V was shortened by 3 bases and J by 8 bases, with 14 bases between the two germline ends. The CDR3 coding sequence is TGTGCCATCAGTGACCTGCCAGGAGGGGATGAGCAGTTCTTC. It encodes CAISDLPGGDEQFF.

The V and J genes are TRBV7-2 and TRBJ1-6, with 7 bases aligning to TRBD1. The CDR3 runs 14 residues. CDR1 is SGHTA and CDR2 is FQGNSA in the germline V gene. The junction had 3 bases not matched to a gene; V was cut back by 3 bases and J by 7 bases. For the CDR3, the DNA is TGTGCCAGCAGCTTCGGGACAGTCAATTCACCCCTCCACTTT. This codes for CASSFGTVNSPLHF.

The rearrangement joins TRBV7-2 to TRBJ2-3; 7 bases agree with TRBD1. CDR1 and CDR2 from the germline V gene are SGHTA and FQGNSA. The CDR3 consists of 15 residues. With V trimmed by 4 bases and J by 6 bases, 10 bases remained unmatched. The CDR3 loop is CASSSGGTAYDTQYF. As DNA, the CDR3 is TGTGCCAGCAGCTCAGGGGGTACCGCATACGATACGCAGTATTTT.

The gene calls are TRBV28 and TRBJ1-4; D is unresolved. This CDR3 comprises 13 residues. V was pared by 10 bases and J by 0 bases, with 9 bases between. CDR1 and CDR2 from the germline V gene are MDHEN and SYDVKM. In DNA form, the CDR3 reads TGTGCCATCCGGGTTGCAACTAATGAAAAACTGTTTTTT. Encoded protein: CAIRVATNEKLFF.